These T cell receptor beta chains were read from a single sample in a study of CD8 T cells in ankylosing spondylitis. TCRdb re-called the 5' RACE reads through MiXCR, storing one row per CDR3 protein. The table records 450,000 to 550,000 distinct CDR3 sequences, roughly 5% of them present only once. Source material: blood, either unsorted or a sorted T cell fraction (not recorded which). All receptors come from a male donor with ankylosing spondylitis. Each CDR3 is given with its conserved first and last residue. The D gene is left open where the match is weak. Some rows mark clone size as missing; the rest say once, few, many or name a class of expanded clone.

>many|TRBD2|TRBJ2-1|TRBV4-1
TGCGCCAGCAGCCAAGATACAGCGGGAGTATCAAATGAGCAGTTCTTC
CASSQDTAGVSNEQFF
>few|TRBD1|TRBJ2-7|TRBV7-9
TGTGCCAGCAGCGAGACAGGGGTCTCCTACGAGCAGTACTTC
CASSETGVSYEQYF
>many|NA|TRBJ2-7|TRBV5-6
TGTGCCAGCAGCCCATTCATGATCAGCTCCTACGAGCAGTACTTC
CASSPFMISSYEQYF
>many|TRBD1|TRBJ1-2|TRBV7-2
TGTGCCAGCAGCTTTGAACAGGGGAGAGGCTATGGCTACACCTTC
CASSFEQGRGYGYTF
>few|NA|TRBJ2-4|TRBV21-1
TGTGCCAGCAGCCCGCCTTGCCCTTTAGCCAAAAACATTCAGTACTTC
CASSPPCPLAKNIQYF
>many|NA|TRBJ2-1|TRBV9
TGTGCCAGCAGCGTAGTCGGGGATGAATACAATGAGCAGTTCTTC
CASSVVGDEYNEQFF
>many|TRBD1|TRBJ2-3|TRBV6-1
TGTGCCAGCAGACGCCGACAGGGGGATTTCGGTACGCAGTATTTT
CASRRRQGDFGTQYF
>NA|TRBD1|TRBJ2-5|TRBV4-3
TGCGCCAGCAGCCAGGACAGGGTCCAAGAGACCCAGTACTTC
CASSQDRVQETQYF
>many|NA|TRBJ1-5|TRBV7-8
TGTGCCAGCAGCCCGCGGACGAGCAATCAGCCCCAGCATTTT
CASSPRTSNQPQHF
>NA|NA|TRBJ2-5|TRBV7-2
TGTGCCAGCAGCCCCCGCCCGGGCCGGGGAGAGGAGACCCAGTACTTC
CASSPRPGRGEETQYF
>few|NA|TRBJ1-2|TRBV4-2
TGTGCCAGCAGCACAAACCCTCAATGGGGCCAATCCTATGGCTACACCTTC
CASSTNPQWGQSYGYTF
>many|TRBD2|TRBJ2-3|TRBV6-1
TGTGCCAGCAGACCCGCCCGGGGGGGTACGCAGTATTTT
CASRPARGGTQYF
>NA|TRBD1|TRBJ2-3|TRBV24-1
TGTGCCACCGACCCGGGACAGGGGGCCCCCTTGACGCAGTATTTT
CATDPGQGAPLTQYF
>many|NA|TRBJ2-1|TRBV28
TGTGCCAGCACCCCCAAGCTGAGGCTCCCTAACGGGGGAAACAATGAGCAGTTCTTC
CASTPKLRLPNGGNNEQFF
>NA|TRBD1|TRBJ1-2|TRBV13
TGTGCCAGCAGCTTAAGGCGGCAGGGGGTTGCCAGTGGCTACACCTTC
CASSLRRQGVASGYTF
>many|NA|TRBJ2-1|TRBV7-2
TGTGCCAGCAGCGTGGGACTCGCCTCCTACAATGAGCAGTTCTTC
CASSVGLASYNEQFF
>many|NA|TRBJ2-1|TRBV20-1
TGCAGTGCTAGAGTCCCTAGCGCCTACTACAATGAGCAGTTCTTC
CSARVPSAYYNEQFF
>many|NA|TRBJ1-1|TRBV28
TGTGCCAGCAAGGGGGGCGTTACAGGTACTGAAGCTTTCTTT
CASKGGVTGTEAFF
>many|TRBD2|TRBJ2-1|TRBV24-1
TGTGCCACCAGTGGCACTAGCGGGAACCATGAGCAGTTCTTC
CATSGTSGNHEQFF
>many|NA|TRBJ2-3|TRBV6-5
TGTGCCAGCAGTTACACTTGGACAGCTGCCACAGATACGCAGTATTTT
CASSYTWTAATDTQYF
>many|TRBD1|TRBJ1-2|TRBV4-1
TGCGCCAGCAGCCACCGGGACAGGGCAGACTATGGCTACACCTTC
CASSHRDRADYGYTF
>many|TRBD2|TRBJ2-1|TRBV7-3
TGTGCCAGCAGCTACGGGACTAGCGGGAACAATGAGCAGTTCTTC
CASSYGTSGNNEQFF
>many|NA|TRBJ1-3|TRBV10-3
TGTGCCATCAGTGAAGGGCAGCACTCTGGAAACACCATATATTTT
CAISEGQHSGNTIYF
>many|NA|TRBJ2-5|TRBV5-1
TGCGCCAGCAGCCCCAACCAGGGGGAGACCCAGTACTTC
CASSPNQGETQYF
>many|NA|TRBJ2-3|TRBV6-5
TGTGCCAGCAGTTCCCAGCGGGCAGATACGCAGTATTTT
CASSSQRADTQYF
>many|NA|TRBJ2-7|TRBV7-9
TGTGCCAGCAGCTTAGGGGCTGGGGGCCGCCTGGACGAGCAGTACTTC
CASSLGAGGRLDEQYF
>many|TRBD1|TRBJ2-4|TRBV12-3/TRBV12-4
TGTGCCAGCAGCCTGGACAGGGCGAACAACATTCAGTACTTC
CASSLDRANNIQYF
>many|NA|TRBJ2-2|TRBV20-1
TGCAGTGCTAGGGTCCAAACCACCGGGGAGCTGTTTTTT
CSARVQTTGELFF